The clone carrying this TCR beta chain has just one count. Between the trimmed V and J ends, which lost 0 bases and 5 bases, there was a span of 12 bases. CDR3 length: 15 residues. The germline CDR1 and CDR2 sequences are SGHRS and YFSETQ. This record comes from a study of blood T cell repertoires in COVID-19. Study context: Samples of COVID-19 (acute and convalescent) were obtained from the United States, Italy and Spain. PBMCs, B-cell-depleted T cells, or T cells provided the cDNA or gDNA that made up the material.

The authors' processing: The authors estimated nucleated cell counts from reference gene primer amplification. Here immunoSEQ multiplex PCR was the method, and the copy in TCRdb shows in-frame clones only, minus some. The DNA gave D and trimming, while V, J and clone size come from that table. The sample lists over 250,000 clones, 75% to 90% occurring once. This sequence was found in a woman aged 55-70 years with acute or convalescent COVID-19. Sequenced sample: peripheral blood. The V gene is TRBV5-1, the J gene TRBJ1-5, with D unclear. CDR3 nucleotide sequence: TGCGCCAGCAGCTTGGATTCCGCTACGGATCAGCCCCAGCATTTT. Amino acid sequence: CASSLDSATDQPQHF.